Below are 28 T cell receptor beta chains sequenced from a single sample in a study of PD-L1 blockade in urothelial cancer (dated by TCRdb to 2016 to 2017). According to the study, the label for this sample's time point signals: pretreatment peripheral blood. Receptors were amplified or captured by the immunoSEQ multiplex PCR assay. TCRdb took this table from immuneACCESS and kept in-frame rearrangements with V and J called. Such tables lack part of the clones; where checked against another copy, unresolved V genes explain under half of the gap, and the rest is unexplained. The sample table shows 49,000 or so clones, and 79% are seen once. 10% of the sample is taken by the ten largest. Sequencing used PBMCs, obtained around atezolizumab (anti-PD-L1) treatment. The source of these receptors is an older man with urothelial cancer.

The chain recombines TRBV10-3 with TRBJ2-7; TRBD2 matches 7 bases. Germline values: CDR1 ENHRY, CDR2 SYGVKD. The V segment lost 6 bases and the J segment 2 bases; nucleotides outside the gene matches: 7. This CDR3 has 14 residues. CDR3 loop: CAIRPPGTTYEQYF. CDR3 nucleotide sequence: TGTGCCATCAGACCCCCCGGGACTACCTACGAGCAGTACTTC.

The V and J genes are TRBV28 and TRBJ1-5; 7 nucleotides match TRBD1. V lost 2 bases to trimming and J lost 7 bases; unmatched junction nucleotides: 5. Germline V gene sequence: CDR1 MDHEN, CDR2 SYDVKM. The CDR3 runs 14 residues. CDR3 bases: TGTGCCAGCAGTTTAAGGGGGCGGTGGCAGCCCCAGCATTTT. This gives the protein CASSLRGRWQPQHF.

This chain joins TRBV7-8 and TRBJ2-5, with 7 bases that match TRBD2. Looked up from germline, CDR1 is SGHVS and CDR2 is FQNEAQ. Trimming removed 5 bases from V and 0 bases from J; junction bases left unmatched: 6. This CDR3 is 15 amino acids long. CDR3 loop: CASSPGGEDQETQYF. As DNA, the CDR3 is TGTGCCAGCAGCCCTGGGGGGGAGGACCAAGAGACCCAGTACTTC.

In its sample, this clone was seen a few times. This chain uses TRBV11-3 with TRBJ2-1; D is perhaps TRBD2 (6 bases). Looked up from germline, CDR1 is SGHNT and CDR2 is YENEEA. The CDR3 is 16 residues long. Trimming removed 4 bases at V and 5 bases at J, with 18 bases between. The CDR3 region is CASSSRLATNDNEQFF. CDR3 coding DNA: TGTGCCAGCAGCTCCCGCCTAGCGACGAACGACAATGAGCAGTTCTTC.

This clone has more than one count but fewer than ten. V gene TRBV12-2 combines with J gene TRBJ2-4; TRBD1 reflects the table's D call only, with no check against the DNA. TRBV12-2 is a recognized pseudogene. The CDR3 sequence is 21 residues long. The CDR3 DNA is TGTGCAAGTCGCTTACCCCTGTCAGGACAGGGGGCTTTGAAGGCCAAAAACATTCAGTACTTC. Translated: CASRLPLSGQGALKAKNIQYF.

Written as DNA, the CDR3 is TGTGCCAGTAGTCTAAACGCCGGGACTCGAATAGACCGTTACAATGAGCAGTTCTTC. Protein sequence: CASSLNAGTRIDRYNEQFF. This chain uses TRBV19 with TRBJ2-1, with D maybe TRBD2 (6 bases). The CDR3 is 19 residues long. Germline V gives CDR1 LNHDA, CDR2 SQIVND (reference sequence). V lost 5 bases and J lost 4, with 27 bases in between.

This sequence joins TRBV7-2 and TRBJ1-3; 7 bases are a match to TRBD1. Germline CDR1 is SGHTA and CDR2 is FQGNSA. V lost 5 bases and J lost 3; bases outside the gene matches: 10. The CDR3 loop spans 16 amino acids. Written as DNA, the CDR3 is TGTGCCAGCAGCCTGACGACAGGGCTCTTTGGAAACACCATATATTTT. Translation gives CASSLTTGLFGNTIYF.

The genes are TRBV10-3 and TRBJ2-5; 15 nucleotides align to TRBD2. The CDR3 spans 16 residues. V was clipped by 5 bases and J by 4 bases; unmatched bases: 5. CDR1 and CDR2 from the germline V gene are ENHRY and SYGVKD. The CDR3 protein is CAISPGLAGGGETQYF. The CDR3 DNA reads TGTGCCATCAGTCCCGGACTAGCGGGGGGGGGAGAGACCCAGTACTTC.

The genes are TRBV28 and TRBJ1-1; no clear D gene. The CDR3 totals 12 residues. The V and J ends lost 6 bases and 4 bases respectively, with 9 bases between them. Germline CDR1 reads MDHEN; CDR2 reads SYDVKM. The CDR3 bases are TGTGCCAGCAGCGTTAGAAGCACTGAAGCTTTCTTT. Its translation is CASSVRSTEAFF.

The chain joins TRBV29-1 to TRBJ2-7; 7 bases agree with TRBD1. Germline CDR1 SQVTM, CDR2 ANQGSEA. CDR3 length: 12 residues. V shed 4 bases and J 3 bases; nucleotides not matched to a gene: 3. The CDR3 nucleotides are TGCAGCGTTGCGGGACAGCACTACGAGCAGTACTTC. Protein: CSVAGQHYEQYF.

This clone has a handful of counts. The rearrangement uses TRBV15 and TRBJ1-5; TRBD1 aligns across 7 bases. V lost 1 base and J lost 9; bases outside the gene matches: 9. The CDR3 spans 15 residues. Looked up from germline, CDR1 is LNHNV and CDR2 is YYDKDF (reference sequence). DNA of the CDR3: TGTGCCACCAGCAGAGTCCGACAGGGTACTTGGCCCCAGCATTTT. Its translation: CATSRVRQGTWPQHF.

V gene TRBV6-6 combines with J gene TRBJ1-2, with a weak D call TRBD1 (5 bases). V lost 9 bases to trimming and J lost 2 bases, with 16 bases between them. The CDR3 consists of 14 residues. CDR1 and CDR2 from the germline V gene are MNHNY and SVGAGI (reference sequence). The CDR3 loop is CASDQGFLNYGYTF. The CDR3 nucleotides read TGTGCCAGTGACCAGGGCTTTTTGAACTATGGCTACACCTTC.

Only a few counts were recorded for this clone. The V and J genes are TRBV2 and TRBJ2-7, with D possibly TRBD2 on 6 matching bases. From germline, CDR1 is SNHLY and CDR2 FYNNEI. The V and J ends lost 8 bases and 4 bases respectively, with 15 bases between them. This CDR3 contains 13 residues. The CDR3 bases are TGTGCCAGCTCGGGAGTTGGATCGTACGAGCAGTACTTC. This encodes CASSGVGSYEQYF.

This chain links TRBV18 with TRBJ2-2, with 8 positions matching TRBD2. The CDR3 is 16 amino acids. The germline CDR1 and CDR2 sequences are KGHSH and LQKENI. J lost 1 base, V lost 4 bases, and 5 bases had no gene match. CDR3 nucleotides: TGTGCCAGCTCACTGATAGCGGGACTGAACACCGGGGAGCTGTTTTTT. Amino acids: CASSLIAGLNTGELFF.

The chain couples TRBV27 to TRBJ2-7; 8 bases map to TRBD1. The CDR3 length is 13 residues. The germline CDR1 and CDR2 sequences are MNHEY and SMNVEV (reference sequence). With V trimmed by 5 bases and J by 3 bases, 3 bases remained unmatched. Here the CDR3 DNA reads TGTGCCAGCAGTCACGGACAGGGCTACGAGCAGTACTTC. As protein: CASSHGQGYEQYF.

This clone appeared once. V and J are TRBV5-6 and TRBJ2-5, with TRBD2 matching 11 bases. The CDR3 contains 15 residues. J was trimmed by 5 bases and V by 4 bases; bases with no gene match: 7. Germline CDR1 is SGHDT and CDR2 is YYEEEE. The CDR3 coding sequence is TGTGCCAGCAGCGTACTAGCGGGAGTGTGGGAGACCCAGTACTTC. It translates to CASSVLAGVWETQYF.

This chain uses TRBV6-6 with TRBJ2-7; 7 bases are a match to TRBD2. CDR1 and CDR2 from the germline V gene are MNHNY and SVGAGI (reference sequence). V shed 6 bases, J shed 5 bases, and the junction held 16 bases outside the gene matches. CDR3 size: 16 residues. The CDR3 coding sequence is TGTGCCAGCAGCATTACCGGGGCGGGAGTTACGCACGAGCAGTACTTC. It is translated as CASSITGAGVTHEQYF.

The CDR3 DNA reads TGTGCCAGTAGTACCGACAGGAAGAGCACAGATACGCAGTATTTT. This encodes CASSTDRKSTDTQYF. The chain uses TRBV19 and TRBJ2-3; possibly TRBD1 for D (6 bases). This CDR3 contains 15 residues. In germline, CDR1 is LNHDA, CDR2 SQIVND (reference sequence). The V and J ends lost 4 bases and 0 bases respectively, with 11 bases between them.

The V gene is TRBV7-9, the J gene TRBJ2-6; D is possibly TRBD1 (5 bases). With 5 bases removed from V and 0 bases from J, the gap between germline ends came to 14 bases. The CDR3 spans 17 residues. Per the germline V gene, CDR1 is SEHNR and CDR2 is FQNEAQ (reference sequence). In DNA form, the CDR3 reads TGTGCCAGCAGCCAAACGACAGACCTCTCTGGGGCCAACGTCCTGACTTTC. Protein product: CASSQTTDLSGANVLTF.

The CDR3 DNA sequence: TGCGCCAGCAGCTTGGGACAGGGTGCGTCAGGCTACACCTTC. Amino acid sequence: CASSLGQGASGYTF. The rearrangement joins TRBV5-1 to TRBJ1-2; 7 positions agree with TRBD1. The junction had 7 bases not matched to a gene; V was cut back by 0 bases and J by 8 bases. The CDR3 sequence is 14 residues long. CDR1 is SGHRS, CDR2 YFSETQ, per germline. Full variable domain (rest looked up from reference TRBV5-1 and TRBJ1-2): KAGVTQTPRYLIKTRGQQVTLSCSPISGHRSVSWYQQTPGQGLQFLFEYFSETQRNKGNFPGRFSGRQFSNSRSEMNVSTLELGDSALYLCASSLGQGASGYTFGSGTRLTVV.

Points on this clone: A junction boundary mismatches the germline segment, possibly from a read error. The gene calls are TRBV7-7 and TRBJ1-4, with 11 bases matching TRBD1. Looked up from germline, CDR1 is SSHAT and CDR2 is FNYEAQ (reference sequence). The CDR3 is made up of 16 amino acids. CDR3 sequence: CASSSGTGGANEKLFF. The CDR3 DNA sequence: TGTGCTAGCAGCTCCGGGACAGGGGGGGCTAATGAAAAACTGTTTTTT.

V gene TRBV18 combines with J gene TRBJ1-5; 8 bases are shared with TRBD1. Germline trimming cut 2 bases from V and 4 bases from J; bases unmatched to any gene: 7. The CDR3 consists of 16 residues. The germline V gene has CDR1 KGHSH and CDR2 LQKENI. In DNA, the CDR3 is TGTGCCAGCTCACCATCTACAGGGGGAGCAAATCAGCCCCAGCATTTT. It specifies CASSPSTGGANQPQHF.

The CDR3 DNA is TGTGCCAGCAGCAATCAACAGGGCGCCTTCACAGATACGCAGTATTTT. This encodes CASSNQQGAFTDTQYF. The rearrangement uses TRBV21-1 and TRBJ2-3; TRBD1, the table's D call, was not compared with the DNA. TRBV21-1 is classified as a pseudogene. The CDR3 has 16 amino acids.

The chain recombines TRBV19 with TRBJ1-1; D remains ambiguous. Deletions cut 2 bases from V and 5 bases from J, with 12 bases between. The CDR3 contains 14 residues. Germline loops: CDR1 LNHDA, CDR2 SQIVND (reference sequence). The CDR3 reads CASSIKALTTEAFF. Written as DNA, the CDR3 is TGTGCCAGTAGTATAAAAGCCTTAACGACTGAAGCTTTCTTT.

This chain links TRBV4-2 with TRBJ1-2; D not certain. The V and J ends lost 4 bases and 1 base respectively, with 13 bases between them. This CDR3 is 15 amino acids long. Germline CDR1 is LGHNA and CDR2 is YNFKEQ. The CDR3 region has the DNA TGTGCCAGCAGCCCCTCTGGACTCAATAACTATGGCTACACCTTC. Its protein is CASSPSGLNNYGYTF.

The chain links TRBV11-2 to TRBJ2-6, with D perhaps TRBD1 (5 bases). The CDR3 loop spans 14 amino acids. The ends were cut back, 5 bases at V and 1 base at J, with 6 bases in the middle. Germline CDR1 is SGHAT and CDR2 is FQNNGV. CDR3 sequence reads: CASSQGSGANVLTF. The DNA of the CDR3 is TGTGCCAGCAGCCAGGGTTCTGGGGCCAACGTCCTGACTTTC.

This rearrangement joins TRBV10-3 to TRBJ2-2; TRBD2 agrees at 8 bases. Per germline, CDR1 ENHRY and CDR2 SYGVKD. J lost 2 bases, V lost 11 bases, and 16 bases had no gene match. This CDR3 spans 17 amino acids. This CDR3 reads CASHGGAGASNTGELFF. CDR3 nucleotides: TGTGCCTCACACGGGGGAGCGGGAGCGTCAAACACCGGGGAGCTGTTTTTT.

This clone has a handful of counts. V usage is TRBV18 and J usage is TRBJ1-4; possible D gene TRBD1, 5 bases. Germline assignment: CDR1 KGHSH and CDR2 LQKENI. Trimming cost V 1 base and J 4 bases, with 10 bases left between them. This CDR3 has 15 amino acids. The CDR3 bases are TGTGCCAGCTCACCACTCGGCAGGGTTAATGAAAAACTGTTTTTT. It encodes CASSPLGRVNEKLFF.